The rows below give T cell receptor beta chains drawn from one sample of a study of cytomegalovirus exposure and HLA in healthy donors. TCRdb keeps only in-frame clones here, not all; method: immunoSEQ multiplex PCR. Of 150,000 to 200,000 clones listed, roughly 85% are singletons. The sample consisted of PBMCs. All receptors come from a man aged 18 to 29 in good health and CMV-seropositive. Both conserved end residues are trimmed from each CDR3. Each record gives: V gene, CDR3 protein.

V: TRBV6-5
CDR3: ASSFTGIGQPQH

V: TRBV6-5
CDR3: ASSYPTSGMVEQY

V: TRBV4-2
CDR3: ASSQDHADNEQF

V: TRBV11-2
CDR3: ASSPYHSTNEKLF

V: TRBV30
CDR3: AWKDRGVGEQF

V: TRBV5-4
CDR3: ASSLAGDRAGGYT

V: TRBV6-5
CDR3: ASSRTGEETQY

V: TRBV2
CDR3: AMLQDRGYT

V: TRBV12-5
CDR3: ASGSSFSYT

V: TRBV30
CDR3: AWNGNPAGLVNEQF

V: TRBV25-1
CDR3: ASSGRGRVDEQY

V: TRBV6-5
CDR3: ASTIETGVKAF

V: TRBV9
CDR3: ASSVGGTGEINEQY

V: TRBV28
CDR3: ASSYRGPANEKLF

V: TRBV5-6
CDR3: ASSLGRGHPTGELF

V: TRBV10-2
CDR3: ASGEDGMNTEAF

V: TRBV7-9
CDR3: ASSGTGDRYNEQF

V: TRBV15
CDR3: ATSRVGGAGNTEAF

V: TRBV6-7
CDR3: ASSYSKSNRSLSGYT

V: TRBV9
CDR3: ASSVDPEGAGANVLT

V: TRBV7-7
CDR3: ASNNQILQGETQY

V: TRBV20-1
CDR3: SARGSYEQY

V: TRBV5-1
CDR3: ASSLSPGTTSYEQY

V: TRBV29-1
CDR3: SVEGFGGELF

V: TRBV28
CDR3: ASSNVRSTEAF

V: TRBV5-6
CDR3: ASNHGTGGLNTEAF

V: TRBV5-1
CDR3: ASSPDGISNQPQH

V: TRBV27
CDR3: ASSLFLGSTDTQY

V: TRBV28
CDR3: ASSDRWSEKLF

V: TRBV6-5
CDR3: ASFGGGGSDTQY

V: TRBV5-1
CDR3: ASRPGTGAGTEAF

V: TRBV6-5
CDR3: ASSWTGNMNTEAF

V: TRBV7-9
CDR3: ASSKGQGKGYNEKLF

V: TRBV5-1
CDR3: ASSGDSFYEQY

V: TRBV18
CDR3: ASSPSSPYGYT

V: TRBV21-1
CDR3: ASSKVGREGNIQY

V: TRBV10-3
CDR3: AISEAQVPFYGYT

V: TRBV5-4
CDR3: ASSRGDRRNTGELF

V: TRBV7-8
CDR3: ASSLAPRAAGANVLT

V: TRBV28
CDR3: ASNVQGVARYEQY

V: TRBV30
CDR3: AWQGKGYNEQF

V: TRBV7-2
CDR3: ASSLRVGGISTDTQY

V: TRBV7-8
CDR3: ASRSQQGLAADTQY

V: TRBV11-2
CDR3: ASSPLQGPRANYGYT

V: TRBV4-1
CDR3: ASSQGPGRQSNQPQH

V: TRBV30
CDR3: AWSVTGVYTPNSGNTIY